This T cell receptor beta chain was sequenced in a study of CD8+ T cells in alopecia areata. Study-level points and caveats: Relative to normal scalp, lesional scalp, especially alopecia totalis/universalis, showed higher clonality.

In alopecia areata patients, both lesional scalp punch biopsies and peripheral blood were collected. As for this clone: The antigen remains unidentified.

Reverse transcribed after extraction, RNA yielded cDNA as the sequencing template. Sequencing used immunoSEQ multiplex PCR; TCRdb keeps in-frame clones, though not all of them. The sample has 110,000 or so clones; 50% to 60% are singletons. The sample taken for sequencing was NKG2D-low CD8+ T cells sorted from blood. The sequence was obtained from a human donor with alopecia areata.

The CDR3, as DNA: TGTGCCAGCAGCGCCCATGGAGATACGCAGTATTTT. Translation: CASSAHGDTQYF. The gene calls are TRBV9 and TRBJ2-3; no definite D call. V was shortened by 3 bases and J by 5 bases, with 7 bases between the two germline ends. CDR3 size: 12 residues. Germline CDR1 SGDLS, CDR2 YYNGEE.